These 10 T cell receptor beta chains originate from one sample sequenced in a study of cytomegalovirus exposure and HLA in healthy donors. The study ran its PCR with 60 Vbeta and 13 Jbeta primers. TCRdb's copy holds only in-frame clones and misses some; the assay was immunoSEQ multiplex PCR. This sample has 100,000 to 150,000 clones; over 9.5% occur once, and the top ten carry 4.5% to 5%. Sequencing input: PBMCs. The receptors here all came from a woman aged 18-35 years in good health and CMV-seropositive.

The sample holds a few counts of this clone. The rearrangement uses TRBV19 and TRBJ2-1; 7 bases agree with TRBD2. Trimming at V came to 1 base and at J to 6 bases, leaving 9 bases not matched to a gene. Germline V gene sequence: CDR1 LNHDA, CDR2 SQIVND (reference sequence). The CDR3 contains 16 residues. The CDR3 reads CASSIAGGSGLNEQFF. CDR3 nucleotides: TGTGCCAGTAGTATAGCTGGGGGTAGCGGGCTCAATGAGCAGTTCTTC.

This clone was seen once. The CDR3 bases are TGTGCCAGCACCTCCCGGGACAGGGCCCACGAGCAGTACTTC. Protein product: CASTSRDRAHEQYF. This chain connects TRBV5-4 to TRBJ2-7; 9 bases map to TRBD1. CDR1 and CDR2 from the germline V gene are SGHNT and YYREEE (reference sequence). The CDR3 loop spans 14 amino acids. V lost 6 bases to trimming and J lost 5 bases; unmatched junction nucleotides: 9.

This chain's CDR3 is CSAAGPNQPQHF. The CDR3 nucleotides read TGCAGCGCCGCAGGGCCCAATCAGCCCCAGCATTTT. The chain uses TRBV29-1 and TRBJ1-5; D perhaps matches TRBD1 (5 bases). CDR1 and CDR2 (germline): SQVTM, ANQGSEA. The CDR3 spans 12 residues. V was trimmed by 7 bases and J by 3 bases, leaving 10 bases between them.

A remark on this clone: Other DNA sequences within the sample encode an identical CDR3. The V and J genes are TRBV29-1 and TRBJ1-1, with D unresolved. The CDR3 sequence is 11 residues long. V lost 5 bases and J lost 6, with 10 bases in between. Germline assignment: CDR1 SQVTM and CDR2 ANQGSEA. The CDR3 loop is CSVPTGPEAFF. The CDR3 nucleotides read TGCAGCGTTCCAACGGGTCCTGAAGCTTTCTTT.

The table lists this clone with a few counts. The V and J genes are TRBV28 and TRBJ2-7; D ambiguous. CDR3 length equals 13 residues. CDR1 is MDHEN and CDR2 is SYDVKM in the germline V gene. V dropped 8 bases and J dropped 1 base, with 12 bases sitting between them. The chain's CDR3 is CASVGSLSYEQYF. The DNA for the CDR3 is TGTGCCAGCGTCGGGTCGCTATCCTACGAGCAGTACTTC.

There are a few counts of this clone. This sequence joins TRBV7-9 and TRBJ1-2; the match to TRBD1 covers 7 bases. CDR3 size: 12 residues. Looked up from germline, CDR1 is SEHNR and CDR2 is FQNEAQ (reference sequence). V dropped 4 bases and J dropped 7; count of bases not matched to a gene: 3. CDR3 amino acids: CASSSTGLGYTF. The CDR3 nucleotides read TGTGCCAGCAGCTCGACAGGGCTTGGCTACACCTTC.

This chain links TRBV11-2 with TRBJ1-2; 7 bases are a match to TRBD1. This CDR3 region has 15 residues. The germline V gene has CDR1 SGHAT and CDR2 FQNNGV. Trimming at V came to 5 bases and at J to 8 bases, leaving 14 bases not matched to a gene. The CDR3 DNA is TGTGCCAGCAGCCCGTACTCCATACAGGGGAGAGGCTACACCTTC. Translating gives CASSPYSIQGRGYTF.

There are a few counts of this clone. V and J are TRBV30 and TRBJ2-1; 9 bases map to TRBD2. With 0 bases clipped from V and 7 bases from J, the junction kept 7 bases outside the gene matches. The V gene's germline CDR1 is GTSNPN and CDR2 SVGIG (reference sequence). This CDR3 contains 15 residues. The CDR3 nucleotides are TGTGCCTGGAGTGTATTTGCGGGAGGGTGGAATGAGCAGTTCTTC. This codes for CAWSVFAGGWNEQFF.

The genes are TRBV5-4 and TRBJ2-3; 9 bases agree with TRBD2. The CDR3 spans 15 residues. Germline loops: CDR1 SGHNT, CDR2 YYREEE (reference sequence). The V gene end was trimmed by 3 bases and the J gene end by 9 bases; junction bases not matched to a gene: 11. CDR3 region: CASSSFLAGPGTQYF. In DNA, the CDR3 is TGTGCCAGCAGCTCCTTTCTAGCGGGGCCGGGAACGCAGTATTTT.

The chain links TRBV4-2 to TRBJ2-1; D is undetermined. V lost 0 bases to trimming and J lost 0 bases, with 9 bases between them. CDR1 LGHNA and CDR2 YNFKEQ come from the germline V gene. The CDR3 loop spans 16 amino acids. In nucleotides, the CDR3 is TGTGCCAGCAGCCAAGATTTAACTTCCTCCTACAATGAGCAGTTCTTC. Amino acid sequence: CASSQDLTSSYNEQFF.